The 17 T cell receptor beta chains listed next were all sequenced from one sample in a study of blood T cells in healthy people across ages. Using a J-beta primer mix together with a sample-barcoded 5' primer, a second PCR was run for roughly 6 to 11 cycles. Each CDR3 protein gets one entry after TCRdb re-called the 5' RACE reads with MiXCR. The sample records 550,000 to 600,000 distinct CDR3 sequences, 25% to 30% being singletons. The sample comprised blood. The receptors derive from an older woman in good health.

V and J are TRBV18 and TRBJ2-5; perhaps TRBD2 as D (6 bases). The DNA matches TRBJ2-7 better at its end, which makes the J call doubtful. This CDR3 is built from 16 residues. Germline loops: CDR1 KGHSH, CDR2 LQKENI. CDR3 sequence: CASSPTLRGTIGEQYF. DNA for the CDR3: TGTGCCAGCTCACCAACCCTACGGGGGACCATCGGCGAGCAGTACTTC.

The genes are TRBV4-2 and TRBJ2-1; possibly TRBD2 for D (5 bases). Trimming removed 4 bases from V and 0 bases from J, with 22 bases in between. This CDR3 is built from 19 residues. Germline-derived CDR1 and CDR2 are LGHNA and YNFKEQ. In DNA, the CDR3 is TGTGCCAGCAGCCTCGAACCTGTAGCGAGACTACTCTCCTACAATGAGCAGTTCTTC. Translated: CASSLEPVARLLSYNEQFF.

There are a few counts of this clonotype. The chain recombines TRBV12-5 with TRBJ1-2, with D uncertain. The CDR3 extends over 14 amino acids. Trimming removed 7 bases at V and 4 bases at J, with 16 bases between. Germline-derived CDR1 and CDR2 are LGHNT and FRNRAP. CDR3 sequence reads: CASAPHRYAYGYTF. In DNA form, the CDR3 reads TGTGCTAGTGCCCCACACCGCTACGCCTATGGCTACACCTTC.

The rearrangement joins TRBV20-1 to TRBJ2-5, with 7 bases identical to TRBD1. Trimming removed 5 bases from V and 5 bases from J; junction bases left unmatched: 14. This CDR3 is 15 amino acids long. The germline gives CDR1 DFQATT, CDR2 SNEGSKA (reference sequence). CDR3 in DNA: TGCAGTGCTCCCCCTCGGACAGGAGTTGGGGAGACCCAGTACTTC. It specifies CSAPPRTGVGETQYF.

This CDR3 is CASTKQFSNYGYTF. The DNA of the CDR3 is TGTGCCAGCACGAAACAGTTTTCTAACTATGGCTACACCTTC. The chain combines TRBV11-2 with TRBJ1-2; unclear D gene. The CDR3 length is 14 residues. CDR1 is SGHAT and CDR2 is FQNNGV in the germline V gene. Trimming pared 7 bases from V and 0 bases from J, leaving 12 bases between. The full variable domain, rest sourced from reference TRBV11-2 and TRBJ1-2, is EAGVAQSPRYKIIEKRQSVAFWCNPISGHATLYWYQQILGQGPKLLIQFQNNGVVDDSQLPKDRFSAERLKGVDSTLKIQPAKLEDSAVYLCASTKQFSNYGYTFGSGTRLTVV.

V usage is TRBV6-2 or TRBV6-3 and J usage is TRBJ2-5, with 9 bases aligning to TRBD2. Germline lookup yields CDR1 MNHEY and CDR2 SVGEGT. Unmatched junction bases numbered 3, after V lost 0 bases and J lost 4 bases. The CDR3 runs 15 residues. Here the CDR3 DNA reads TGTGCCAGCAGTTACTCGGCGGGAGGGCCAGAGACCCAGTACTTC. Encoded protein: CASSYSAGGPETQYF.

This clonotype was counted a few times. This chain links TRBV4-3 with TRBJ1-3; D possibly corresponds to TRBD1 (5 bases). This CDR3 is built from 15 residues. V lost 5 bases and J lost 0, with 11 bases in between. From germline, CDR1 is LGHNA and CDR2 YSLEER. As DNA, the CDR3 is TGCGCCAGCAGCGCGCGAGGGGACTCTGGAAACACCATATATTTT. Translation gives CASSARGDSGNTIYF.

The rearrangement links TRBV7-2 to TRBJ2-5; D not resolved. Germline lookup yields CDR1 SGHTA and CDR2 FQGNSA. Trimming took 4 bases from V and 4 from J, leaving 16 bases between them. The CDR3 runs to 15 residues. The CDR3 spells CASSSHYTQRETQYF. The CDR3 nucleotides are TGTGCCAGCAGCTCCCACTACACTCAGCGAGAGACCCAGTACTTC.

V gene TRBV9 combines with J gene TRBJ2-3; 8 bases map to TRBD2. The CDR3 loop spans 15 amino acids. The germline gives CDR1 SGDLS, CDR2 YYNGEE. The V segment lost 3 bases and the J segment 6 bases; nucleotides outside the gene matches: 9. The CDR3 bases are TGTGCCAGCAGCGCCTCGGGGGGGCTCGGTGATACGCAGTATTTT. This codes for CASSASGGLGDTQYF. Full variable domain (rest looked up from reference TRBV9 and TRBJ2-3): DSGVTQTPKHLITATGQRVTLRCSPRSGDLSVYWYQQSLDQGLQFLIQYYNGEERAKGNILERFSAQQFPDLHSELNLSSLELGDSALYFCASSASGGLGDTQYFGPGTRLTVL.

This clonotype was seen a few times. The chain is built from TRBV5-1 and TRBJ1-6; maybe TRBD1 (5 bases). The V gene's germline CDR1 is SGHRS and CDR2 YFSETQ. The CDR3 is 19 amino acids. V gave up 4 bases and J gave up 9 bases, with 29 bases separating them. CDR3 sequence: CASSLRSTGGTQGGSPLHF. Here the CDR3 DNA reads TGCGCCAGCAGCCTCCGCTCCACTGGTGGGACCCAAGGAGGTTCACCCCTCCACTTT.

The gene calls are TRBV7-9 and TRBJ2-3; unclear D gene. The CDR3 runs to 15 residues. Trimming pared 6 bases from V and 1 base from J, leaving 14 bases between. Per germline, CDR1 SEHNR and CDR2 FQNEAQ (reference sequence). The CDR3 spells CASSLQSTGTDTQYF. The CDR3 DNA reads TGTGCCAGCAGTCTTCAGTCAACAGGCACAGATACGCAGTATTTT.

V and J are TRBV11-2 and TRBJ2-1, with TRBD2 matching 9 bases. Germline CDR1 reads SGHAT; CDR2 reads FQNNGV. V trimming: 3 bases; J trimming: 9 bases; junction bases outside the gene matches: 6. The CDR3 loop spans 14 amino acids. CDR3 amino acids: CASSLAGGSGEQFF. CDR3 DNA sequence: TGTGCCAGCAGCTTGGCGGGGGGGTCGGGTGAGCAGTTCTTC.

This clonotype was counted at least ten times. The J gene is TRBJ1-2, the V gene TRBV12-3 or TRBV12-4; TRBD1 is a possible D gene (6 bases). There are 16 residues in the CDR3. Trimming took off 7 bases at V and 4 bases at J, with 22 bases between the two ends. Here the CDR3 reads CASTPLTQGRAYGYTF. The DNA of the CDR3 is TGTGCCAGCACCCCCCTCACACAGGGAAGGGCCTATGGCTACACCTTC.

This clonotype has ten or more counts. The DNA of the CDR3 is TGCAGCGCGCGTCAGGGGGCTGAGACCCAGTACTTC. It encodes CSARQGAETQYF. V is TRBV20-1 and J is TRBJ2-5, with 8 bases matching TRBD1. Looked up from germline, CDR1 is DFQATT and CDR2 is SNEGSKA (reference sequence). This CDR3 spans 12 amino acids.

The chain employs TRBV4-3 and TRBJ1-2, with a possible D match to TRBD1 (6 bases). Germline CDR1 and CDR2: LGHNA and YSLEER. V was trimmed by 2 bases and J by 6 bases, leaving 16 bases between them. The CDR3 has 15 amino acids. The CDR3 loop reads CASSQIRGGRDGYTF. CDR3 DNA sequence: TGCGCCAGCAGCCAAATTAGGGGGGGGCGCGATGGCTACACCTTC.

The chain has TRBV20-1 and TRBJ2-5; the match to TRBD1 covers 9 bases. The closer fit of TRBJ2-1 to the DNA end suggests the J call may be wrong. The V gene's germline CDR1 is DFQATT and CDR2 SNEGSKA (reference sequence). The CDR3 sequence is 16 residues long. The CDR3 here is CSARRLGQGNYNEQFF. The DNA for the CDR3 is TGCAGTGCTAGACGTTTGGGACAGGGCAACTACAATGAGCAGTTCTTC.

The chain links TRBV4-3 to TRBJ2-3, with 12 bases lining up with TRBD2. The CDR3 runs to 20 residues. Germline assignment: CDR1 LGHNA and CDR2 YSLEER. Germline trimming cut 0 bases from V and 0 bases from J; bases unmatched to any gene: 10. CDR3 bases: TGCGCCAGCAGCCAAGATGTCGGACTAGCGGGGCGTTCTAGCACAGATACGCAGTATTTT. Protein: CASSQDVGLAGRSSTDTQYF.